Below, 16 T cell receptor beta chains from the same sample are listed, as sequenced in a study of T-cell memory formation after mild COVID-19. TCRdb fed the 5' RACE reads into MiXCR, producing one record per CDR3 protein. The sample has tens of thousands of distinct CDR3 sequences; approximately 15% are singletons. Sequencing was performed on PBMCs or a T cell subset sorted from them (not recorded which). Receptors were obtained from an adult woman who had mild COVID-19 (a few samples of this study predate the infection). Cell type and time point are not known.

This clonotype occurred a few times. The CDR3 region has the DNA TGCAGCGTCCCGGGGTCGGCCTACGAGCAGTACTTC. This sequence encodes CSVPGSAYEQYF. The genes are TRBV29-1 and TRBJ2-7; D might be TRBD2 (5 bases). CDR3 length: 12 residues. The germline gives CDR1 SQVTM, CDR2 ANQGSEA. Trimming took off 6 bases at V and 2 bases at J, with 11 bases between the two ends.

The chain combines TRBV6-4 with TRBJ2-1; D unresolved. The CDR3 extends over 16 amino acids. Germline V gives CDR1 MRHNA, CDR2 SNTAGT. Trimming cost V 1 base and J 0 bases, with 10 bases left between them. CDR3 in amino acids: CASSDWMGSSYNEQFF. The CDR3 nucleotides read TGTGCCAGCAGTGACTGGATGGGCAGCTCCTACAATGAGCAGTTCTTC.

This clonotype has a handful of counts. V gene TRBV12-3 or TRBV12-4 combines with J gene TRBJ2-5, with TRBD2 matching over 8 bases. The CDR3 spans 14 residues. V gave up 6 bases and J gave up 5 bases; unmatched junction bases: 8. The DNA of the CDR3 is TGTGCCAGCAGCTACCAGACTAGCGTGGAGACCCAGTACTTC. Translation gives CASSYQTSVETQYF.

Turning to this clonotype: At one of its ends the junction is not consistent with the germline gene, which may arise from a read error. This chain connects TRBV7-9 to TRBJ2-3; D could derive from TRBD1 or TRBD2 (6 bases each). Germline-derived CDR1 and CDR2 are SEHNR and FQNEAQ (reference sequence). The CDR3 is 15 amino acids. CDR3 coding DNA: TGTGCCAGCAACCAAGGGACGGGGGCCACATATACGCAGTATTTT. Translation gives CASNQGTGATYTQYF.

The table lists this clonotype with a few counts. This sequence joins TRBV7-9 and TRBJ2-5; D not certain. Germline V gives CDR1 SEHNR, CDR2 FQNEAQ (reference sequence). The germline V and J ends were trimmed by 6 bases and 5 bases, with 16 bases remaining between them. The CDR3 is made up of 14 amino acids. The DNA for the CDR3 is TGTGCCAGCAGTTTAAACGGTCCGTCGGAGACCCAGTACTTC. Amino acid sequence: CASSLNGPSETQYF.

This clonotype was seen repeatedly, ten times or more. The junction departs from the called germline gene at one end, perhaps through a read error. The genes are TRBV20-1 and TRBJ2-1; D tentatively fits TRBD1 or TRBD2 (5 bases each). CDR3 size: 14 residues. Germline V gives CDR1 DFQATT, CDR2 SNEGSKA (reference sequence). The CDR3 reads CSARRGVSFNEQFF. The CDR3 bases are TGCAGTGCTAGAAGAGGGGTATCCTTCAATGAGCAGTTCTTC.

This clonotype was picked up one time. The chain combines TRBV5-6 with TRBJ2-5; D is unresolved. Germline values: CDR1 SGHDT, CDR2 YYEEEE. The CDR3 contains 14 residues. V was shortened by 2 bases and J by 1 base, with 9 bases between the two germline ends. The CDR3 nucleotides read TGTGCCAGCAGCTTTGGGATAGCCCAAGAGACCCAGTACTTC. Its protein product is CASSFGIAQETQYF.

This clonotype was recorded a few times. The CDR3 region has the DNA TGTGCCAGCAGCCCCATGGCAGGGGGCTACACCGGGGAGCTGTTTTTT. Translating gives CASSPMAGGYTGELFF. This chain connects TRBV7-3 to TRBJ2-2, with 8 nucleotides matching TRBD1. V gave up 5 bases and J gave up 3 bases; unmatched junction bases: 8. CDR1 is SGHTA and CDR2 is FQGTGA in the germline V gene. This CDR3 has 16 residues. Full variable domain (rest looked up from reference TRBV7-3 and TRBJ2-2): GAGVSQTPSNKVTEKGKYVELRCDPISGHTALYWYRQSLGQGPEFLIYFQGTGAADDSGLPNDRFFAVRPEGSVSTLKIQRTERGDSAVYLCASSPMAGGYTGELFFGEGSRLTVL.

This clonotype was picked up many times. In DNA, the CDR3 is TGCAGTGCCCTCCCACTCGCAGGGAATCAGCCCCAGCATTTT. It encodes CSALPLAGNQPQHF. This rearrangement joins TRBV20-1 to TRBJ1-5; TRBD1 is a possible D gene (5 bases). CDR3 length: 14 amino acids. In germline, CDR1 is DFQATT, CDR2 SNEGSKA (reference sequence). Trimming removed 6 bases at V and 4 bases at J, with 16 bases between.

DNA of the CDR3: TGCAGCGTTGAAGTAGCGGGCAATCACGAGCAGTACTTC. Translated: CSVEVAGNHEQYF. The genes are TRBV29-1 and TRBJ2-7, with 7 nucleotides matching TRBD2. The germline V gene encodes CDR1 SQVTM and CDR2 ANQGSEA. The trim removed 1 base at V and 5 bases at J, leaving 5 bases unmatched. The CDR3 covers 13 residues.

This clonotype has more than one count but fewer than ten. V gene TRBV4-3 combines with J gene TRBJ2-4; 7 bases map to TRBD2. The CDR3 is 15 amino acids. V shed 4 bases, J shed 4 bases, and the junction held 7 bases outside the gene matches. Germline V gives CDR1 LGHNA, CDR2 YSLEER. Here the CDR3 DNA reads TGCGCCAGCAGCCCTGGGCTAGCGGAGAAAAACATTCAGTACTTC. Its translation is CASSPGLAEKNIQYF.

This clonotype appeared a few times. J is TRBJ2-3 and V is TRBV28; 7 bases line up with TRBD2. The V segment lost 7 bases and the J segment 2 bases; nucleotides outside the gene matches: 6. The germline V gene encodes CDR1 MDHEN and CDR2 SYDVKM. The CDR3 spans 14 residues. The CDR3 loop is CASTLGGITDTQYF. The CDR3 DNA reads as TGTGCCAGCACCCTGGGGGGGATCACAGATACGCAGTATTTT.

The genes are TRBV7-9 and TRBJ2-7; 14 nucleotides match TRBD2. CDR3 length equals 16 residues. Trimming took 5 bases from V and 3 from J; bases not matched to a gene: 6. Germline values: CDR1 SEHNR, CDR2 FQNEAQ (reference sequence). CDR3 sequence reads: CASSPGTSGRRYEQYF. In DNA form, the CDR3 reads TGTGCCAGCAGCCCGGGGACTAGCGGGAGACGCTACGAGCAGTACTTC. Full variable domain (missing parts from reference TRBV7-9 and TRBJ2-7): DTGVSQNPRHKITKRGQNVTFRCDPISEHNRLYWYRQTLGQGPEFLTYFQNEAQLEKSRLLSDRFSAERPKGSFSTLEIQRTEQGDSAMYLCASSPGTSGRRYEQYFGPGTRLTVT.

This clonotype was seen only a few times. J is TRBJ2-2 and V is TRBV6-5; maybe TRBD1 (5 bases). The CDR3 extends over 16 amino acids. The ends were cut back, 0 bases at V and 3 bases at J, with 11 bases in the middle. The V gene's germline CDR1 is MNHEY and CDR2 SVGAGI. As DNA, the CDR3 is TGTGCCAGCAGTTACTCCGTTAGGGGCCACACCGGGGAGCTGTTTTTT. This codes for CASSYSVRGHTGELFF.

The rearrangement links TRBV19 to TRBJ1-5; tentatively, D is TRBD1 (5 bases). The CDR3 spans 14 residues. CDR1 LNHDA and CDR2 SQIVND come from the germline V gene (reference sequence). V gave up 6 bases and J gave up 2 bases, with 11 bases separating them. This CDR3 reads CASREGNGNQPQHF. CDR3 DNA: TGTGCCAGTAGGGAGGGGAACGGCAATCAGCCCCAGCATTTT.

The V gene is TRBV4-1, the J gene TRBJ2-2; 7 positions match TRBD1. The CDR3 loop spans 15 amino acids. The V gene's germline CDR1 is MGHRA and CDR2 YSYEKL. The J segment lost 7 bases and the V segment lost 0 bases, leaving 5 bases of the junction unmatched. The CDR3 spells CASSQDPGTDGELFF. CDR3 DNA sequence: TGCGCCAGCAGCCAAGACCCCGGGACAGACGGGGAGCTGTTTTTT.